The text below deals with one T cell receptor (beta chain). The sample originates from a study of blood T cell repertoires in COVID-19. On the study more broadly: Donors in the United States, Italy and Spain gave samples during acute or convalescent COVID-19. T cells, B-cell-depleted T cells, or PBMCs supplied cDNA or gDNA.

Assay used: immunoSEQ multiplex PCR; TCRdb lists only in-frame clones, some missing. The repertoire holds about 130,000 clones, with 80% to 90% as singletons. Germline CDR1 and CDR2: SNHLY and FYNNEI. The CDR3 runs to 15 residues. The V end was cut by 5 bases, the J end by 0 bases, with 8 bases between. Sequences were obtained from peripheral blood. The chain uses TRBV2 and TRBJ2-6; D is unclear. The clonotype was recovered from a woman between 55 and 75 years old with acute or convalescent COVID-19. CDR3 loop: CASSWYSSGANVLTF. CDR3 nucleotides: TGTGCCAGCAGTTGGTATAGCTCTGGGGCCAACGTCCTGACTTTC. The whole variable domain, remainder taken from reference TRBV2 and TRBJ2-6, is EPEVTQTPSHQVTQMGQEVILRCVPISNHLYFYWYRQILGQKVEFLVSFYNNEISEKSEIFDDQFSVERPDGSNFTLKIRSTKLEDSAMYFCASSWYSSGANVLTFGAGSRLTVL.